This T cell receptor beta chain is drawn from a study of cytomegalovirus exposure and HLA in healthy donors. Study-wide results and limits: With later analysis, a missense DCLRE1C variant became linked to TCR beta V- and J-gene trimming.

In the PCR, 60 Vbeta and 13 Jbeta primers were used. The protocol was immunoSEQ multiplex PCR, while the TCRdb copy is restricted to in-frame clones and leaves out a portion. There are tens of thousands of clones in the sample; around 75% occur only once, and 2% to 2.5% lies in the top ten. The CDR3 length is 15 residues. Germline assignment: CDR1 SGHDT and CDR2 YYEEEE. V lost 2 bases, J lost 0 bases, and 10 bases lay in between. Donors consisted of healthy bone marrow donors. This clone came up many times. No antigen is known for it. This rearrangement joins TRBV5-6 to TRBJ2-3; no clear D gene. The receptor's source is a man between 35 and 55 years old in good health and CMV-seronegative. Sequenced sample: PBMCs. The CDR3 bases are TGTGCCAGCAGCTTTGATTGGCGGAGCACAGATACGCAGTATTTT. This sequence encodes CASSFDWRSTDTQYF.